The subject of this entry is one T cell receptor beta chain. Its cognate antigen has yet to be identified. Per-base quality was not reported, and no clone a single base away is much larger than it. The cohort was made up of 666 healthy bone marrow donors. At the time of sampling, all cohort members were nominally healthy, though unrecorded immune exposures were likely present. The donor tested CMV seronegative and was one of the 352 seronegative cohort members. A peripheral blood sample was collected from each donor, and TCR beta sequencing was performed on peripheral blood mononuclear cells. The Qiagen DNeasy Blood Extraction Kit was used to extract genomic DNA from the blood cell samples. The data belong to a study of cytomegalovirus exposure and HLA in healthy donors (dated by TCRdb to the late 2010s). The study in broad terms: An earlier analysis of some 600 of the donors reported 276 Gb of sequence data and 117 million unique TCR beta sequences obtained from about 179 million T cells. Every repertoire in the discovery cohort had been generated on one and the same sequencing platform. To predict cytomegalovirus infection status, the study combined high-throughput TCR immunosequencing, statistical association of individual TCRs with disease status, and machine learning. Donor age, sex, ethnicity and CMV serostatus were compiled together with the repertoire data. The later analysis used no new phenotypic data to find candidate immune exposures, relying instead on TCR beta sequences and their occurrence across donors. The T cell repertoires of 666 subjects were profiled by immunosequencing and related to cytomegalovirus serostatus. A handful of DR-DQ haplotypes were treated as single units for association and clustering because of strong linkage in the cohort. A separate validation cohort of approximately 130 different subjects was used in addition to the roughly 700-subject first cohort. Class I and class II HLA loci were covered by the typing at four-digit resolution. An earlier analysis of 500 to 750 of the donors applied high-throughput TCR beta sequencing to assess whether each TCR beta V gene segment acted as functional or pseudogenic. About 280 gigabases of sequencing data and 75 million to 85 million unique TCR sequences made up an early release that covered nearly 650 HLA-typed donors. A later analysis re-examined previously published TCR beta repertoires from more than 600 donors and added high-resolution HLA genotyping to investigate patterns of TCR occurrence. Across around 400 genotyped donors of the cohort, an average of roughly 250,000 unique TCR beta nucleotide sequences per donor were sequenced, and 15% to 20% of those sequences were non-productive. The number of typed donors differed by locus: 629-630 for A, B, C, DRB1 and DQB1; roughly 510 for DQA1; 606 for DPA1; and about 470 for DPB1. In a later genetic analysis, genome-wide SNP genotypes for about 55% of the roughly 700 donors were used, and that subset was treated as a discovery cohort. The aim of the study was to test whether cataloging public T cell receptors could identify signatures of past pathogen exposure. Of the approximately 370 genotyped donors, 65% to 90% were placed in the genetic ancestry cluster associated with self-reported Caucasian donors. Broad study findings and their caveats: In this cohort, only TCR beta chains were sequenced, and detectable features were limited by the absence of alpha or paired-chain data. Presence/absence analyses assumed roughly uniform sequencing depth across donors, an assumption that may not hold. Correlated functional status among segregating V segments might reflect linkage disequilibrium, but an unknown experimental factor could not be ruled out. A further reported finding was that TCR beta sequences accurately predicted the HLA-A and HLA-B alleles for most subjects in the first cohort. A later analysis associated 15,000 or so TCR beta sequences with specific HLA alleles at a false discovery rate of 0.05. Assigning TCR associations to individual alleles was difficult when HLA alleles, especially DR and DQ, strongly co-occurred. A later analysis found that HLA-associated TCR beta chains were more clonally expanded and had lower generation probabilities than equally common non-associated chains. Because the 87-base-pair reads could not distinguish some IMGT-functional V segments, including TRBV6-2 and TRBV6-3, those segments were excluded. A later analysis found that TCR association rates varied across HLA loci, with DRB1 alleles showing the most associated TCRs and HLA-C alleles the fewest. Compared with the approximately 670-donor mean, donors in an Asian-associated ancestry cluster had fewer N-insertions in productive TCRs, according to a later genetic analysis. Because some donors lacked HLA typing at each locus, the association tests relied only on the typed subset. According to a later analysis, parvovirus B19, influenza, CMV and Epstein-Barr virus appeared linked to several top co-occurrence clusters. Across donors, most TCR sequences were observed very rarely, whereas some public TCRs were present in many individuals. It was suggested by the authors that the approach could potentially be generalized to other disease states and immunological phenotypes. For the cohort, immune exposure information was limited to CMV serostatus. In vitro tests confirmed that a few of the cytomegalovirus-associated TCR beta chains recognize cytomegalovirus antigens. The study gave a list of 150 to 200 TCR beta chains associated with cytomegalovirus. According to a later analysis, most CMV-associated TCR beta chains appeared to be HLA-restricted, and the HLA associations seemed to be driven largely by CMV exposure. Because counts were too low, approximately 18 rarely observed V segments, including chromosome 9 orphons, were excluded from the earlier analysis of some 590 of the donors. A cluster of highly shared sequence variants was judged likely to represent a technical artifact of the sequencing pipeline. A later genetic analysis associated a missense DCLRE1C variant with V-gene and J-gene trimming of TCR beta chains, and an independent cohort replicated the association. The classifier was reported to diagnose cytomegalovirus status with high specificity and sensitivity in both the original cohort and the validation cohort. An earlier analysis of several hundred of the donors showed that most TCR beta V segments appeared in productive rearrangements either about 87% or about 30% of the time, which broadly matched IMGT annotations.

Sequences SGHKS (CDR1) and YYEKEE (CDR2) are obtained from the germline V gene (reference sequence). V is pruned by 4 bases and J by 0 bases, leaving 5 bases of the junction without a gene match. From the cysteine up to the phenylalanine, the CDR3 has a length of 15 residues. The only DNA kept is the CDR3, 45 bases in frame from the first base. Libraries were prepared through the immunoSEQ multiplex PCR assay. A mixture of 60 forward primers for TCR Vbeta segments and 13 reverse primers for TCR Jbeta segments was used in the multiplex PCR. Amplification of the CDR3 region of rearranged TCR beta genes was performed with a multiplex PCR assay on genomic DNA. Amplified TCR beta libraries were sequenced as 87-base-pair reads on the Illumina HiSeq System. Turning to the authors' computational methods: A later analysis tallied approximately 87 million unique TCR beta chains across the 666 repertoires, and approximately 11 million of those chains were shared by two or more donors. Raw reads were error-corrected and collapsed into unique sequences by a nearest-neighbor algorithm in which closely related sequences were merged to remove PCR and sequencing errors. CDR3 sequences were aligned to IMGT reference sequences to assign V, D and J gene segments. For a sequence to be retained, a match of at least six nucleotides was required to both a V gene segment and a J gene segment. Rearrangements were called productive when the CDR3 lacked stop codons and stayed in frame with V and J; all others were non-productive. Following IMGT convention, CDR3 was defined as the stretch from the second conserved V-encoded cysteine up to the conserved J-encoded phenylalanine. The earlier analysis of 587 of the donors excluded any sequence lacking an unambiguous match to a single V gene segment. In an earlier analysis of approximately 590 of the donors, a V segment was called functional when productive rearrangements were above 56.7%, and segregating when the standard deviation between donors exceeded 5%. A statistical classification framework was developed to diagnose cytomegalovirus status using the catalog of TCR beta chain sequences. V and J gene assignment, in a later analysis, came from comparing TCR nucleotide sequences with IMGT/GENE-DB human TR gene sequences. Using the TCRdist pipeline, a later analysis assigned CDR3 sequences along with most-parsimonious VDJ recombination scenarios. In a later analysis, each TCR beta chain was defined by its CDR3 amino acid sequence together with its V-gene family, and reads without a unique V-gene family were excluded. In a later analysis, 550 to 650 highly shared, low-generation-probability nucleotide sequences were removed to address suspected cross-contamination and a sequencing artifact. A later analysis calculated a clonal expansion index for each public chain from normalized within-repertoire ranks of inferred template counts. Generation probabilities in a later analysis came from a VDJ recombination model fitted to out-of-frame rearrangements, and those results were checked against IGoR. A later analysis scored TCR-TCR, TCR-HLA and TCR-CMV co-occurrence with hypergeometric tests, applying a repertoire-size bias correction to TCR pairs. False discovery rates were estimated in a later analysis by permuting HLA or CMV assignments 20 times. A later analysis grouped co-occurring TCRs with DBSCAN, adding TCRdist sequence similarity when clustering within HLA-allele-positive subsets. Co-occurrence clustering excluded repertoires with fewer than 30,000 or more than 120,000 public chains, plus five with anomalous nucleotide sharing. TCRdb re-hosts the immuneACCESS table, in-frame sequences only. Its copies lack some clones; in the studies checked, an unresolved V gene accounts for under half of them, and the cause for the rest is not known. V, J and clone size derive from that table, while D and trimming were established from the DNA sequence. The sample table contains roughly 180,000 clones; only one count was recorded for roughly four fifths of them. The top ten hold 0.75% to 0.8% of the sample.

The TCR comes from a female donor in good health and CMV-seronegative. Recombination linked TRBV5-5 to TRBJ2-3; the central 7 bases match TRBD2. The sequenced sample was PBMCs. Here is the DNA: TGTGCCAGCAGCACGGGGGGAATTAGCACAGATACGCAGTATTTT. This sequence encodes CASSTGGISTDTQYF.